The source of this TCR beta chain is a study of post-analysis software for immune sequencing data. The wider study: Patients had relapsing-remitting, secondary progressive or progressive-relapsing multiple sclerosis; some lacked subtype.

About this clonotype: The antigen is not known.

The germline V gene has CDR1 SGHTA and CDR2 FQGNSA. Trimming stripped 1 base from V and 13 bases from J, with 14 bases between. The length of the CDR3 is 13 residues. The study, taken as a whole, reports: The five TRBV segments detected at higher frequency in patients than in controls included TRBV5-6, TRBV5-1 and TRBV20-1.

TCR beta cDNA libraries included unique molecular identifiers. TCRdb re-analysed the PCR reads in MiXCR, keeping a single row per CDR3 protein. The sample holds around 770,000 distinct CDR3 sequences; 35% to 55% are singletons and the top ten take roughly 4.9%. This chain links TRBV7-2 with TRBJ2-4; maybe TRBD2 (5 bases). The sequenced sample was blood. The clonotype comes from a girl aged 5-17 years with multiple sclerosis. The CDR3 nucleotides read TGTGCCAGCAGCTTAGGAAGGACTGTAACCCAGTACTTC. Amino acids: CASSLGRTVTQYF. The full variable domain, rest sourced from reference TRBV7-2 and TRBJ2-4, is GAGVSQSPSNKVTEKGKDVELRCDPISGHTALYWYRQSLGQGLEFLIYFQGNSAPDKSGLPSDRFSAERTGGSVSTLTIQRTQQEDSAVYLCASSLGRTVTQYFGAGTRLSVL.